Below, 9 T cell receptor beta chains from the same sample are listed, as sequenced in a study of T-cell reconstitution after alpha-beta-depleted transplantation in children. This sample's TCRbeta library carried unique molecular identifier barcodes. TCRdb re-analysed the PCR reads in MiXCR, keeping a single row per CDR3 protein. This sample has 580,000 or so distinct CDR3 sequences, with approximately 22% found just once. The material sequenced was PBMCs, mostly from graft donor cells, taken 360 days after TCRalphabeta/CD19-depleted stem cell transplant. The receptors shown here come from a boy in the first two years of life who had a stem cell transplant for acute myeloid leukemia, so the T cells may come from the graft donor.

This clonotype came up once. V gene TRBV6-2 or TRBV6-3 combines with J gene TRBJ2-7; 7 bases line up with TRBD2. After removal of 4 bases from V and 0 bases from J, the junction contained 6 bases not matched to a gene. The CDR3 totals 15 residues. Germline V gives CDR1 MNHEY, CDR2 SVGEGT. CDR3 protein: CASSLGEGTSYEQYV. In DNA, the CDR3 is TGTGCCAGCAGTTTGGGGGAGGGCACCTCCTACGAGCAGTACGTC.

J is TRBJ2-1 and V is TRBV7-9; the D gene is possibly TRBD2 (6 bases). Germline lookup yields CDR1 SEHNR and CDR2 FQNEAQ (reference sequence). This CDR3 is built from 17 residues. The CDR3 DNA is TGTACCGTTAGGAGGGCCCACCCGGGACGGTTGAACGATGAGCAGTTCTTC. Its translation: CTVRRAHPGRLNDEQFF.

The gene calls are TRBV12-3 or TRBV12-4 and TRBJ1-1; the D gene is possibly TRBD1 (5 bases). V was pared by 2 bases and J by 1 base, with 8 bases between. The CDR3 spans 14 residues. The CDR3, as DNA: TGTGCCAGCAGTTTATCCCAGGGGAACACTGAAGCTTTCTTT. Amino acids: CASSLSQGNTEAFF.

This clonotype turned up a few times. The chain employs TRBV29-1 and TRBJ2-4; D is unclear. Trimming cost V 4 bases and J 8 bases, with 9 bases left between them. This CDR3 spans 11 amino acids. Germline loops: CDR1 SQVTM, CDR2 ANQGSEA. The CDR3 is CSVGVLDIQYF. The CDR3 bases are TGCAGCGTTGGGGTTTTGGACATTCAGTACTTC.

The chain joins TRBV11-1 to TRBJ2-1; TRBD1 or TRBD2 may be the D gene (6 bases each). In germline, CDR1 is SGHAT, CDR2 FQDESV (reference sequence). The ends were cut back, 4 bases at V and 0 bases at J, with 19 bases in the middle. This CDR3 is 18 amino acids long. CDR3: CASSSGALRGVSYNEQFF. The CDR3 DNA sequence: TGTGCCAGCAGCTCGGGGGCCCTAAGGGGGGTCTCCTACAATGAGCAGTTCTTC.

In its sample, this clonotype was seen many times. The chain combines TRBV11-3 with TRBJ2-1; 11 positions agree with TRBD1. With V trimmed by 1 base and J by 6 bases, 2 bases remained unmatched. CDR1 and CDR2 (germline): SGHNT, YENEEA. The CDR3 loop spans 15 amino acids. The CDR3 DNA reads TGTGCCAGCAGCTTAGCAGGGACAGGGGGCAATGAGCAGTTCTTC. The encoded protein is CASSLAGTGGNEQFF. Drawing the rest from reference TRBV11-3 and TRBJ2-1, the complete variable domain is EAGVVQSPRYKIIEKKQPVAFWCNPISGHNTLYWYLQNLGQGPELLIRYENEEAVDDSQLPKDRFSAERLKGVDSTLKIQPAELGDSAVYLCASSLAGTGGNEQFFGPGTRLTVL.

This clonotype was observed a handful of times. The genes are TRBV7-2 and TRBJ2-5; D unclear. CDR3 length: 11 amino acids. CDR1 and CDR2 from the germline V gene are SGHTA and FQGNSA. V lost 0 bases, J lost 7 bases, and 3 bases lay in between. The CDR3 is CASSLAATQYF. Written as DNA, the CDR3 is TGTGCCAGCAGCTTAGCTGCGACCCAGTACTTC.

The chain employs TRBV15 and TRBJ2-2; TRBD1 matches 7 bases. The length of the CDR3 is 13 residues. Germline loops: CDR1 LNHNV, CDR2 YYDKDF (reference sequence). V shed 10 bases, J shed 1 base, and the junction held 3 bases outside the gene matches. The DNA for the CDR3 is TGTGCCATAAGGACAGGGAACACCGGGGAGCTGTTTTTT. Residues: CAIRTGNTGELFF.

V gene TRBV20-1 combines with J gene TRBJ2-1; D remains ambiguous. Trimming pared 3 bases from V and 8 bases from J, leaving 11 bases between. CDR1 and CDR2 (germline): DFQATT, SNEGSKA (reference sequence). This CDR3 has 12 residues. CDR3 region: CSASWGGYEQFF. In DNA form, the CDR3 reads TGCAGTGCTAGTTGGGGTGGTTATGAGCAGTTCTTC.